Presented here are 3 T cell receptor beta chains from one specimen sequenced in a study of beta chain features in type 1 diabetes. Expressed TCRB transcripts got sequenced, as all isolated RNA was reverse transcribed. The table came from immunoSEQ multiplex PCR; TCRdb's copy has only in-frame clones and leaves some out. The sample consists of hundreds of thousands of clones, approximately 15% of them appearing once. Sequenced: naive CD4+ T cells from blood. All receptors come from a man aged 30-40 years in good health.

This chain joins TRBV30 and TRBJ2-4, with 10 positions matching TRBD2. CDR3 length: 17 amino acids. CDR1 and CDR2 from the germline V gene are GTSNPN and SVGIG (reference sequence). Trimming removed 5 bases from V and 7 bases from J; junction bases left unmatched: 17. The DNA of the CDR3 is TGTGCCTGGGGTGGGGCACAGGTGGGACTAGCGATGAACATTCAGTACTTC. Translation: CAWGGAQVGLAMNIQYF.

This clone was seen a few times. This chain joins TRBV7-8 and TRBJ2-3; weak D call: TRBD2 (5 bases). The CDR3 has 15 amino acids. V lost 1 base and J 0 bases, leaving 8 bases between the germline ends. Germline V gene data show CDR1 as SGHVS and CDR2 as FQNEAQ. Here the CDR3 reads CASSLVGLSTDTQYF. The CDR3, as DNA: TGTGCCAGCAGCTTAGTCGGACTTAGCACAGATACGCAGTATTTT.

The J gene is TRBJ1-5, the V gene TRBV6-5; TRBD1 matches at 7 bases. This CDR3 is built from 14 residues. Germline loops: CDR1 MNHEY, CDR2 SVGAGI. Trimming removed 6 bases from V and 5 bases from J; junction bases left unmatched: 7. The CDR3 DNA reads TGTGCCAGCAGCAGGACAGGAGCTTATCAGCCCCAGCATTTT. Translating it yields CASSRTGAYQPQHF.